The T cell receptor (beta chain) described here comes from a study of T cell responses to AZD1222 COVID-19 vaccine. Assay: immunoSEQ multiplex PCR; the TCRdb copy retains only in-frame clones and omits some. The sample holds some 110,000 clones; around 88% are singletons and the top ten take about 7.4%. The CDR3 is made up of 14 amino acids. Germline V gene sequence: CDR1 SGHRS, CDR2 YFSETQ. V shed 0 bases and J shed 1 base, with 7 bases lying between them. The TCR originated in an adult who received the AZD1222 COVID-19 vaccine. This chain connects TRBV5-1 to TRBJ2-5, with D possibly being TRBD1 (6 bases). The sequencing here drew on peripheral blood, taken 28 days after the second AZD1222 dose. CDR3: CASSLADSQETQYF. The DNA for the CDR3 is TGCGCCAGCAGCTTGGCGGACAGCCAAGAGACCCAGTACTTC.